The 23 T cell receptor beta chains in this list originate from one sample, sequenced in a study of PD-L1 blockade in urothelial cancer. Sequencing was performed with immunoSEQ multiplex PCR; in TCRdb, only in-frame clones are kept and a portion is missing. The sample carries some 51,000 clones, about 90% recorded once. Source: PBMCs, taken around atezolizumab (anti-PD-L1) treatment. These receptors all stem from a man between 60 and 75 years old with urothelial cancer.

Notes on this clone: Other DNA sequences within the sample encode an identical CDR3. The V call is TRBV9, the J call TRBJ2-3, with a tentative D call TRBD2 (5 bases). The length of the CDR3 is 14 residues. The germline gives CDR1 SGDLS, CDR2 YYNGEE. Trimming pared 2 bases from V and 1 base from J, leaving 8 bases between. This chain's CDR3 is CASSVSGGTDTQYF. The CDR3 DNA reads TGTGCCAGCAGCGTCTCCGGGGGCACAGATACGCAGTATTTT.

The chain employs TRBV27 and TRBJ2-3, with 9 bases that match TRBD2. The germline V gene has CDR1 MNHEY and CDR2 SMNVEV (reference sequence). This CDR3 region has 16 residues. Germline trimming cut 6 bases from V and 4 bases from J; bases unmatched to any gene: 11. The CDR3 here is CASRRLLAGYPDTQYF. The CDR3 DNA sequence: TGTGCCAGCAGACGACTCCTAGCGGGGTACCCAGATACGCAGTATTTT.

This chain joins TRBV11-2 and TRBJ2-1, with D perhaps TRBD2 (5 bases). CDR1 is SGHAT and CDR2 is FQNNGV in the germline V gene. Trimming shortened V by 3 bases and J by 5 bases, and 8 bases separated the two germline ends. The CDR3 sequence is 13 residues long. CDR3 nucleotides: TGTGCCAGCAGCTTGGGGAGTAACAATGAGCAGTTCTTC. Amino acids: CASSLGSNNEQFF.

The V and J genes are TRBV5-3 and TRBJ2-3, with 9 bases matching TRBD1. TRBV5-3 is designated an ORF whose function remains uncertain. This CDR3 comprises 20 residues. The V segment lost 4 bases and the J segment 4 bases; nucleotides outside the gene matches: 22. CDR3 loop: CARSLGQGVGGRGGADTQYF. The CDR3 DNA reads as TGTGCCAGAAGCCTGGGACAGGGCGTCGGGGGACGAGGAGGAGCAGATACGCAGTATTTT.

The DNA of the CDR3 is TGTGCCTGGAGTGTAATGGGGGCGCCTTCGTATGGCTACACCTTC. It translates to CAWSVMGAPSYGYTF. The chain is built from TRBV30 and TRBJ1-2, with D possibly TRBD1 on 6 matching bases. CDR1 and CDR2 (germline): GTSNPN, SVGIG (reference sequence). Trimming cost V 0 bases and J 5 bases, with 16 bases left between them. The CDR3 sequence is 15 residues long.

CDR3 residues: CASSRLSGGGQETQYF. CDR3 DNA sequence: TGTGCCAGCTCAAGACTCAGCGGGGGAGGCCAAGAGACCCAGTACTTC. J is TRBJ2-5 and V is TRBV18; 8 bases align to TRBD2. Germline loops: CDR1 KGHSH, CDR2 LQKENI. V shed 5 bases and J 1 base; nucleotides not matched to a gene: 9. CDR3 length: 16 residues.

V is TRBV5-1 and J is TRBJ2-5; TRBD2 might be the D (6 bases). Germline V CDR1 and CDR2: SGHRS, YFSETQ. Trimming left V 5 bases short and J 5 bases short, with 13 bases between. CDR3 length: 13 amino acids. The CDR3 DNA is TGCGCCAGCAGACGTGGGGGGAGTGAGACCCAGTACTTC. Protein sequence: CASRRGGSETQYF.

The chain couples TRBV7-9 to TRBJ1-1, with D unresolved. V dropped 5 bases and J dropped 1 base, with 8 bases sitting between them. This CDR3 has 13 amino acids. From germline, CDR1 is SEHNR and CDR2 FQNEAQ (reference sequence). CDR3 nucleotides: TGTGCCAGCAGCCTCCACTGGAACACTGAAGCTTTCTTT. It yields the protein CASSLHWNTEAFF. Based on the CDR3 plus reference TRBV7-9 and TRBJ1-1, the full variable domain is DTGVSQNPRHKITKRGQNVTFRCDPISEHNRLYWYRQTLGQGPEFLTYFQNEAQLEKSRLLSDRFSAERPKGSFSTLEIQRTEQGDSAMYLCASSLHWNTEAFFGQGTRLTVV.

This clone appeared a single time. The V and J genes are TRBV4-3 and TRBJ1-1, with D unresolved. The germline V gene has CDR1 LGHNA and CDR2 YSLEER. The CDR3 is made up of 14 amino acids. V was pared by 0 bases and J by 7 bases, with 12 bases between. The CDR3 nucleotides read TGCGCCAGCAGCCAAGAGGAGGGTGTCGGTGAAGCTTTCTTT. This sequence encodes CASSQEEGVGEAFF.

CDR3 sequence reads: CASSLELAISYNEQFF. The CDR3 DNA is TGTGCCAGCAGCTTAGAACTAGCGATTTCCTACAATGAGCAGTTCTTC. The rearrangement uses TRBV11-1 and TRBJ2-1; 7 nucleotides match TRBD2. Germline V gives CDR1 SGHAT, CDR2 FQDESV (reference sequence). The CDR3 spans 16 residues. V lost 1 base to trimming and J lost 1 base; unmatched junction nucleotides: 4.

The chain combines TRBV28 with TRBJ1-6; D not resolved. Trimming cost V 5 bases and J 8 bases, with 25 bases left between them. Germline values: CDR1 MDHEN, CDR2 SYDVKM. This CDR3 is built from 18 residues. The CDR3: CASSPFIDSTAYYSPLHF. The DNA for the CDR3 is TGTGCCAGCAGTCCTTTTATCGACTCAACGGCATACTATTCACCCCTCCACTTT.

J is TRBJ1-1 and V is TRBV10-1; 8 nucleotides match TRBD1. This CDR3 has 14 amino acids. Germline V gives CDR1 WNHNN, CDR2 SYGVQD (reference sequence). The ends lost 7 bases at V and 5 bases at J; junction bases unmatched: 9. Here the CDR3 reads CASNSDRDGTEAFF. In DNA, the CDR3 is TGCGCCAGCAACTCGGACAGGGACGGGACTGAAGCTTTCTTT.

The chain combines TRBV7-8 with TRBJ2-7; D ambiguous. The CDR3 runs 14 residues. In germline, CDR1 is SGHVS, CDR2 FQNEAQ. Trimming took 4 bases from V and 2 from J, leaving 12 bases between them. CDR3 loop: CASSSTAAAYEQYF. Written as DNA, the CDR3 is TGTGCCAGCAGCTCGACTGCGGCCGCCTACGAGCAGTACTTC. The full variable domain, rest sourced from reference TRBV7-8 and TRBJ2-7, is GAGVSQSPRYKVAKRGQDVALRCDPISGHVSLFWYQQALGQGPEFLTYFQNEAQLDKSGLPSDRFFAERPEGSVSTLKIQRTQQEDSAVYLCASSSTAAAYEQYFGPGTRLTVT.

The chain has TRBV27 and TRBJ2-1, with 7 bases lining up with TRBD2. Germline CDR1 reads MNHEY; CDR2 reads SMNVEV (reference sequence). After removal of 4 bases from V and 3 bases from J, the junction contained 3 bases not matched to a gene. CDR3 length equals 14 residues. The CDR3 DNA is TGTGCCAGCAGTTATAAGCGGGACTACAATGAGCAGTTCTTC. Amino acid sequence: CASSYKRDYNEQFF.

The chain joins TRBV10-1 to TRBJ1-4; TRBD1 matches 7 bases. V gave up 6 bases and J gave up 0 bases; unmatched junction bases: 7. Germline V lookup: CDR1 WNHNN, CDR2 SYGVQD (reference sequence). The CDR3 runs 16 residues. In DNA form, the CDR3 reads TGCGCCAGCAGCAACGGACAGGCGTCAACTAATGAAAAACTGTTTTTT. Its protein product is CASSNGQASTNEKLFF.

This chain uses TRBV30 with TRBJ1-5, with D maybe TRBD1 (5 bases). The CDR3 loop spans 13 amino acids. Per the germline V gene, CDR1 is GTSNPN and CDR2 is SVGIG (reference sequence). V was trimmed by 5 bases and J by 4 bases, leaving 12 bases between them. CDR3 residues: CAWEQGANQPQHF. The CDR3 DNA reads TGTGCCTGGGAGCAGGGCGCTAATCAGCCCCAGCATTTT.

V gene TRBV19 combines with J gene TRBJ1-2; D is undetermined. Trimming shortened V by 7 bases and J by 7 bases, and 13 bases separated the two germline ends. Germline V gives CDR1 LNHDA, CDR2 SQIVND (reference sequence). The CDR3 is 12 residues long. The chain's CDR3 is CASTRGLGGYTF. The DNA for the CDR3 is TGTGCCAGTACCCGAGGCTTGGGTGGCTACACCTTC.

This clone was detected only once. The rearrangement links TRBV28 to TRBJ1-4; the match to TRBD1 covers 9 bases. Germline CDR1 is MDHEN and CDR2 is SYDVKM. CDR3 length equals 14 residues. Trimming cost V 10 bases and J 7 bases; bases outside gene matches: 10. CDR3 nucleotide sequence: TGTGCCACCCTCCAGACAGGGGGTGGTGAAAAACTGTTTTTT. Translating it yields CATLQTGGGEKLFF.

The chain carries TRBV5-1 and TRBJ1-1; tentatively, D is TRBD1 (5 bases). This CDR3 has 13 residues. Germline CDR1 reads SGHRS; CDR2 reads YFSETQ. Trimming took 0 bases from V and 6 from J, leaving 9 bases between them. In DNA form, the CDR3 reads TGCGCCAGCAGCTTGGGGGGGAGGGCTGAAGCTTTCTTT. Protein sequence: CASSLGGRAEAFF.

CDR3 bases: TGTGCCAGCAGTGAATACGGGACAGGGTATTACGAGCAGTACTTC. Amino acid sequence: CASSEYGTGYYEQYF. The chain uses TRBV6-1 and TRBJ2-7; the match to TRBD1 covers 9 bases. Germline V gene data show CDR1 as MNHNS and CDR2 as SASEGT. The CDR3 totals 15 residues. The V segment lost 2 bases and the J segment 4 bases; nucleotides outside the gene matches: 6.

The DNA of the CDR3 is TGTGCCATCAGTGAAGACAGAAACTATGGCTACACCTTC. Amino acid sequence: CAISEDRNYGYTF. The chain employs TRBV10-3 and TRBJ1-2, with D possibly TRBD1 on 5 matching bases. The CDR3 is made up of 13 amino acids. Germline V gene data show CDR1 as ENHRY and CDR2 as SYGVKD. V dropped 3 bases and J dropped 2 bases, with 7 bases sitting between them.

This chain connects TRBV9 to TRBJ1-3, with 7 bases aligning to TRBD1. Looked up from germline, CDR1 is SGDLS and CDR2 is YYNGEE. With 4 bases clipped from V and 4 bases from J, the junction kept 11 bases outside the gene matches. CDR3 length: 16 residues. CDR3 sequence (DNA): TGTGCCAGCAGCACCCGACAGGGTCGTCCGGGAAACACCATATATTTT. This sequence encodes CASSTRQGRPGNTIYF.

The chain joins TRBV5-6 to TRBJ1-1; tentatively, D is TRBD1 (6 bases). Germline V gene sequence: CDR1 SGHDT, CDR2 YYEEEE. CDR3 length: 14 residues. Trimming shortened V by 1 base and J by 2 bases, and 9 bases separated the two germline ends. DNA of the CDR3: TGTGCCAGCAGCTTGACAGGGACAAACACTGAAGCTTTCTTT. It translates to CASSLTGTNTEAFF.